The source of this TCR beta chain is a study of blood T cell repertoires in COVID-19. Study details: Acute and convalescent COVID-19 specimens originated in the United States, Italy and Spain. T cells, B-cell-depleted T cells, or PBMCs supplied cDNA or gDNA.

Losses at the gene ends were 4 bases for V and 4 bases for J; bases not matched to a gene: 8. Germline CDR1 and CDR2: SGHRS and YFSETQ. This CDR3 is built from 15 residues. Original processing methods: Reference gene primer amplification gave estimated nucleated cell counts. Only in-frame clones appear in the TCRdb table, and some are missing; sequencing was by immunoSEQ multiplex PCR. V, J and clone size are taken as reported in that table, and D and trimming were inferred from the DNA itself. The table lists 410,000 or so clones, roughly 89% of them singletons. This TCR was recovered from a woman under 40 with active or convalescent COVID-19. Sequencing was performed on peripheral blood. The chain employs TRBV5-1 and TRBJ1-1; 9 positions match TRBD1. This chain's CDR3 is CASSPATGGGTEAFF. The CDR3 DNA reads as TGCGCCAGCAGCCCAGCTACAGGGGGCGGCACTGAAGCTTTCTTT.